This passage covers 13 T cell receptor beta chains from one sample sequenced in a study of blood T cell repertoires in COVID-19. The repertoire was sequenced with immunoSEQ multiplex PCR; TCRdb's copy has only in-frame clones and lacks some. This repertoire shows 120,000 to 150,000 clones, 80% to 85% found once; its top ten account for around 35%. Sequencing used peripheral blood. The receptors derive from a human donor in a cohort sampled during active COVID-19.

V gene TRBV4-2 combines with J gene TRBJ1-2; D unclear. The CDR3 extends over 12 amino acids. Germline CDR1 LGHNA, CDR2 YNFKEQ. V lost 4 bases and J 3 bases, leaving 6 bases between the germline ends. The DNA of the CDR3 is TGTGCCAGCAGCCGAGTGGACTATGGCTACACCTTC. It translates to CASSRVDYGYTF.

V and J are TRBV28 and TRBJ1-2; TRBD1 might be the D (5 bases). The CDR3 has 14 residues. In germline, CDR1 is MDHEN, CDR2 SYDVKM. V was cut by 1 base and J by 4 bases, with 10 bases left in between. CDR3 sequence (DNA): TGTGCCAGCAGTTTATCTGCAGGGCCCTATGGCTACACCTTC. As protein: CASSLSAGPYGYTF.

This clone has more than one count but fewer than ten. The rearrangement joins TRBV4-3 to TRBJ1-3, with 10 bases matching TRBD1. Germline assignment: CDR1 LGHNA and CDR2 YSLEER. The junction had 6 bases not matched to a gene; V was cut back by 0 bases and J by 4 bases. The CDR3 is 17 residues long. The chain's CDR3 is CASSQEADRGKGNTIYF. In nucleotides, the CDR3 is TGCGCCAGCAGCCAAGAGGCGGACAGGGGGAAAGGAAACACCATATATTTT.

The chain employs TRBV27 and TRBJ1-2, with a weak D call TRBD1 (6 bases). V was pared by 5 bases and J by 2 bases, with 15 bases between. Germline V gives CDR1 MNHEY, CDR2 SMNVEV (reference sequence). The length of the CDR3 is 15 residues. CDR3 sequence (DNA): TGTGCCAGCAGTCCCGCGACAGGACTGAACTATGGCTACACCTTC. Its protein product is CASSPATGLNYGYTF.

The V call is TRBV11-2, the J call TRBJ2-3; TRBD1 is a possible D gene (5 bases). The CDR3 is 14 amino acids. Germline CDR1 SGHAT, CDR2 FQNNGV. V dropped 2 bases and J dropped 4 bases, with 10 bases sitting between them. In nucleotides, the CDR3 is TGTGCCAGCAGCTTAAAGGGGTATGCAGATACGCAGTATTTT. Translated: CASSLKGYADTQYF.

As DNA, the CDR3 is TGTGCCAGCAGTTCAGTAGGGGCGCACGAGCAGTACTTC. Encoded protein: CASSSVGAHEQYF. This chain joins TRBV28 and TRBJ2-7; possible D gene TRBD1, 5 bases. Germline assignment: CDR1 MDHEN and CDR2 SYDVKM. V was clipped by 4 bases and J by 5 bases, with 12 bases between them. The CDR3 totals 13 residues.

The V and J genes are TRBV12-3 or TRBV12-4 and TRBJ2-5; D is unclear. The CDR3 covers 12 residues. V lost 3 bases and J lost 5, with 7 bases in between. CDR3 sequence: CASSFPRETQYF. The CDR3 coding sequence is TGTGCCAGCAGTTTTCCCAGGGAGACCCAGTACTTC.

The V and J genes are TRBV12-3 or TRBV12-4 and TRBJ1-1, with a weak D call TRBD1 (6 bases). V shed 4 bases and J shed 1 base, with 7 bases lying between them. This CDR3 is built from 13 residues. This chain's CDR3 is CASSSTGNTEAFF. The CDR3, as DNA: TGTGCCAGCAGTTCGACAGGGAACACTGAAGCTTTCTTT.

The J gene is TRBJ2-3, the V gene TRBV11-3; TRBD1 matches 7 bases. V was pared by 5 bases and J by 0 bases, with 5 bases of the junction left unmatched. CDR1 is SGHNT, CDR2 YENEEA, per germline. The CDR3 consists of 15 residues. CDR3 sequence (DNA): TGTGCCAGCAGCACCGGGACAGCTAGCACAGATACGCAGTATTTT. Encoded protein: CASSTGTASTDTQYF.

The rearrangement links TRBV4-1 to TRBJ1-6; 7 bases map to TRBD1. The CDR3 contains 14 residues. Losses at the gene ends were 4 bases for V and 6 bases for J; bases not matched to a gene: 3. Germline V CDR1 and CDR2: MGHRA, YSYEKL. The CDR3 protein is CASSPRQGNSPLHF. The CDR3 DNA sequence: TGCGCCAGCAGCCCGCGACAGGGTAATTCACCCCTCCACTTT.

This chain uses TRBV5-1 with TRBJ1-2; D uncertain. CDR3 length: 11 residues. Germline V gives CDR1 SGHRS, CDR2 YFSETQ. The V end was cut by 7 bases, the J end by 3 bases, with 7 bases between. CDR3 nucleotides: TGCGCCAGCGGCGAGGACTATGGCTACACCTTC. Translated, it gives CASGEDYGYTF.

The gene calls are TRBV3-1 (or the pseudogene TRBV3-2) and TRBJ1-1; TRBD1 matches 8 bases. V trimming: 6 bases; J trimming: 2 bases; junction bases outside the gene matches: 8. There are 15 residues in the CDR3. CDR1 is LGHDT, CDR2 YNNKEL, per germline (reference sequence). This CDR3 reads CASRPLDRANTEAFF. CDR3 nucleotide sequence: TGTGCCAGCAGACCTCTGGACAGGGCCAACACTGAAGCTTTCTTT.

This sequence joins TRBV19 and TRBJ2-1, with TRBD2 identical over 9 bases. Per germline, CDR1 LNHDA and CDR2 SQIVND (reference sequence). V lost 7 bases, J lost 10 bases, and 8 bases stayed unmatched. The CDR3 is made up of 13 amino acids. CDR3 in DNA: TGTGCCAGTACGCCTAGGACTAGCGTAGAGCAGTTCTTC. Its protein is CASTPRTSVEQFF.